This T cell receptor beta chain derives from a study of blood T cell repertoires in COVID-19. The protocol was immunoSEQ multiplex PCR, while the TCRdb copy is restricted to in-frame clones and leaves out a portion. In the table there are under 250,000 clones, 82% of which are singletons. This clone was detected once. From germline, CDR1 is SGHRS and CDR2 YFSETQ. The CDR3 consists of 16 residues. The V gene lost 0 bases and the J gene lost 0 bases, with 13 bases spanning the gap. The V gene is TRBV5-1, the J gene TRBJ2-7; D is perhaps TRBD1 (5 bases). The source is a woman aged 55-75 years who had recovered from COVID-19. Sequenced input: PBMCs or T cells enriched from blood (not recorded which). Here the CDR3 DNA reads TGCGCCAGCAGCTTGGAAGGGGTACGGGCCTCCTACGAGCAGTACTTC. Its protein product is CASSLEGVRASYEQYF.